The 20 T cell receptor beta chains in this list originate from one sample, sequenced in a study of T cells in Graves' hyperthyroidism and ophthalmopathy. What was amplified from RNA transcripts were TCR beta CDR3 regions. The TCR CDR3 was amplified in a first-round RT-PCR using the HTBI primer set. MiXCR, applied by TCRdb to the multiplex PCR reads, yields one record per CDR3 protein. There are roughly 510,000 distinct CDR3 sequences in the sample; around 20% occur only once, and about 26% lies in the top ten. Sequences were obtained from blood. These receptors were taken from a man aged 18-30 years with Graves' hyperthyroidism.

V is TRBV11-2 and J is TRBJ2-3; D remains ambiguous. CDR1 is SGHAT, CDR2 FQNNGV, per germline. This CDR3 has 13 amino acids. Trimming left V 5 bases short and J 6 bases short, with 12 bases between. The CDR3 is CASSRSNGDTQYF. The DNA for the CDR3 is TGTGCCAGCAGCCGTTCTAACGGTGATACGCAGTATTTT.

This clonotype was seen repeatedly, ten times or more. This chain links TRBV27 with TRBJ2-7; D is unresolved. Germline-derived CDR1 and CDR2 are MNHEY and SMNVEV (reference sequence). This CDR3 spans 14 amino acids. V lost 3 bases to trimming and J lost 2 bases, with 11 bases between them. CDR3 DNA sequence: TGTGCCAGCAGTTTTGGGCCAGATCCCTACGAGCAGTACTTC. It translates to CASSFGPDPYEQYF.

This clonotype was seen ten or more times. The chain combines TRBV5-4 with TRBJ1-3; D uncertain. V lost 3 bases and J lost 0, with 10 bases in between. Germline V gene lookup returns CDR1 SGHNT and CDR2 YYREEE (reference sequence). The CDR3 spans 15 residues. As DNA, the CDR3 is TGTGCCAGCAGCTATGGACCCGGCTCTGGAAACACCATATATTTT. Amino acid sequence: CASSYGPGSGNTIYF.

The rearrangement uses TRBV29-1 and TRBJ1-1; TRBD1 aligns across 9 bases. The CDR3 sequence is 13 residues long. The junction had 7 bases not matched to a gene; V was cut back by 2 bases and J by 9 bases. Germline loops: CDR1 SQVTM, CDR2 ANQGSEA. CDR3 DNA sequence: TGCAGCGTTGAATTTACAGGGGGCAATAAAGCTTTCTTT. It yields the protein CSVEFTGGNKAFF.

In its sample, this clonotype was seen once. The chain links TRBV12-3 or TRBV12-4 to TRBJ2-3; 11 bases fit TRBD2. This CDR3 region has 18 residues. V trimming: 5 bases; J trimming: 2 bases; junction bases outside the gene matches: 12. The CDR3 bases are TGTGCCAGCAGTCTAAGGCGCCTAGCGGGGGGTTACACAGATACGCAGTATTTT. This encodes CASSLRRLAGGYTDTQYF.

This clonotype was observed many times. The CDR3 region is CASTGAIYGYTF. In nucleotides, the CDR3 is TGTGCCAGCACCGGAGCCATCTATGGCTACACCTTC. This chain links TRBV6-2 or TRBV6-3 with TRBJ1-2, with D uncertain. The CDR3 is made up of 12 amino acids. Germline loops: CDR1 MNHEY, CDR2 SVGEGT. V lost 7 bases and J 4 bases, leaving 10 bases between the germline ends.

The V gene is TRBV20-1, the J gene TRBJ1-1; a possible D gene is TRBD1 (6 bases). The CDR3 contains 15 residues. Germline loops: CDR1 DFQATT, CDR2 SNEGSKA (reference sequence). V gave up 0 bases and J gave up 5 bases, with 16 bases separating them. CDR3 coding DNA: TGCAGTGCTAGAGATTATCGGGCAGGGGTAACTGAAGCTTTCTTT. Its translation: CSARDYRAGVTEAFF.

This clonotype was picked up a small number of times. The chain employs TRBV19 and TRBJ1-5; D unresolved. The CDR3 spans 15 residues. Trimming took 1 base from V and 4 from J, leaving 11 bases between them. Germline V gives CDR1 LNHDA, CDR2 SQIVND (reference sequence). The CDR3 sequence is CASSIGHYPNQPQHF. CDR3 coding DNA: TGTGCCAGTAGTATAGGACATTACCCGAATCAGCCCCAGCATTTT.

The J gene is TRBJ2-5, the V gene TRBV5-4; 8 nucleotides match TRBD1. The V gene end was trimmed by 4 bases and the J gene end by 5 bases; junction bases not matched to a gene: 4. CDR3 length equals 13 residues. Germline CDR1 SGHNT, CDR2 YYREEE (reference sequence). The CDR3 nucleotides are TGTGCCAGCAGCCAGGGGGCCAAGGAGACCCAGTACTTC. It encodes CASSQGAKETQYF. The complete variable domain, with remaining parts taken from reference TRBV5-4 and TRBJ2-5, reads ETGVTQSPTHLIKTRGQQVTLRCSSQSGHNTVSWYQQALGQGPQFIFQYYREEENGRGNFPPRFSGLQFPNYSSELNVNALELDDSALYLCASSQGAKETQYFGPGTRLLVL.

This clonotype has a count of ten or more. The chain carries TRBV5-1 and TRBJ1-1, with D unclear. Germline V gene lookup returns CDR1 SGHRS and CDR2 YFSETQ. The CDR3 spans 16 residues. Trimming cost V 2 bases and J 3 bases, with 17 bases left between them. The chain's CDR3 is CASSLAGGPPDTEAFF. The CDR3 bases are TGCGCCAGCAGCTTAGCGGGAGGGCCTCCGGACACTGAAGCTTTCTTT. The whole variable domain, remainder taken from reference TRBV5-1 and TRBJ1-1, is KAGVTQTPRYLIKTRGQQVTLSCSPISGHRSVSWYQQTPGQGLQFLFEYFSETQRNKGNFPGRFSGRQFSNSRSEMNVSTLELGDSALYLCASSLAGGPPDTEAFFGQGTRLTVV.

This clonotype was observed at least ten times. V is TRBV2 and J is TRBJ1-1, with 9 nucleotides matching TRBD1. CDR3 length equals 16 residues. V lost 1 base and J lost 5; bases outside the gene matches: 8. Germline values: CDR1 SNHLY, CDR2 FYNNEI. DNA for the CDR3: TGTGCCAGCAGTGAAGTAGGACAGGGGACCGGTACTGAAGCTTTCTTT. Translation: CASSEVGQGTGTEAFF.

This clonotype has at least ten counts. The chain has TRBV27 and TRBJ1-6; TRBD1 matches at 10 bases. J lost 9 bases, V lost 6 bases, and 14 bases had no gene match. CDR3 length equals 17 residues. Per the germline V gene, CDR1 is MNHEY and CDR2 is SMNVEV (reference sequence). Here the CDR3 DNA reads TGTGCCAGCAGACGACAGGGGGCCGGGGTTAGTGGTTCACCCCTCCACTTT. Amino acid sequence: CASRRQGAGVSGSPLHF.

In this sample, this clonotype turned up many times. This chain links TRBV30 with TRBJ2-7, with unresolved D. The CDR3 contains 12 residues. Germline V gene sequence: CDR1 GTSNPN, CDR2 SVGIG (reference sequence). V was clipped by 5 bases and J by 4 bases, with 12 bases between them. The CDR3 sequence: CAWGKGSYEQYF. CDR3 DNA sequence: TGTGCCTGGGGGAAGGGAAGTTACGAGCAGTACTTC.

This clonotype appeared many times. The genes are TRBV11-3 and TRBJ2-6, with unresolved D. This CDR3 comprises 14 residues. Germline CDR1 SGHNT, CDR2 YENEEA. Trimming left V 2 bases short and J 0 bases short, with 2 bases between. The CDR3 sequence is CASSLLSGANVLTF. DNA of the CDR3: TGTGCCAGCAGCTTACTCTCTGGGGCCAACGTCCTGACTTTC.

In its sample, this clonotype was seen many times. For the CDR3, the DNA is TGTGCCAGCAGCTCCAGGGGGGGGCACTACGAGCAGTACTTC. Residues: CASSSRGGHYEQYF. The chain uses TRBV28 and TRBJ2-7; possibly TRBD1 or TRBD2 for D (7 bases each). The CDR3 consists of 14 residues. Germline V gene data show CDR1 as MDHEN and CDR2 as SYDVKM. Trimming took 6 bases from V and 3 from J, leaving 15 bases between them.

This clonotype has just a few counts. The CDR3 loop reads CASSAGVANTEAFF. In DNA form, the CDR3 reads TGTGCCAGCAGCGCAGGGGTGGCTAACACTGAAGCTTTCTTT. The chain combines TRBV7-2 with TRBJ1-1; D possibly corresponds to TRBD1 (6 bases). The V gene's germline CDR1 is SGHTA and CDR2 FQGNSA. V lost 5 bases to trimming and J lost 2 bases, with 12 bases between them. The CDR3 covers 14 residues.

The table lists this clonotype with many counts. The chain uses TRBV28 and TRBJ2-5; no clear D. CDR1 is MDHEN and CDR2 is SYDVKM in the germline V gene. V was cut by 5 bases and J by 5 bases, with 18 bases left in between. CDR3 length: 15 residues. CDR3 sequence (DNA): TGTGCCAGCAGTCCGGATATGACCGCTAGGGAGACCCAGTACTTC. This codes for CASSPDMTARETQYF.

This clonotype was seen at least ten times. The chain combines TRBV5-6 with TRBJ1-2, with D hard to call. Germline V gene sequence: CDR1 SGHDT, CDR2 YYEEEE. V shed 1 base and J shed 6 bases, with 10 bases lying between them. This CDR3 is 13 amino acids long. The DNA of the CDR3 is TGTGCCAGCAGCTTGTTCCAGCGACATGGCTACACCTTC. Translation: CASSLFQRHGYTF.

The rearrangement uses TRBV10-3 and TRBJ2-3; D is perhaps TRBD1 or TRBD2 (5 bases each). The germline V and J ends were trimmed by 5 bases and 0 bases, with 9 bases remaining between them. CDR3 length equals 14 residues. The germline gives CDR1 ENHRY, CDR2 SYGVKD. In DNA form, the CDR3 reads TGTGCCATCAGTACCCGGGGCAGCACAGATACGCAGTATTTT. It translates to CAISTRGSTDTQYF.

This clonotype was observed many times. The J gene is TRBJ1-1, the V gene TRBV7-9; D call uncertain. The V gene lost 5 bases and the J gene lost 3 bases, with 16 bases spanning the gap. CDR1 is SEHNR and CDR2 is FQNEAQ in the germline V gene (reference sequence). This CDR3 region has 15 residues. The CDR3 sequence is CASSPNVPSDTEAFF. In nucleotides, the CDR3 is TGTGCCAGCAGCCCCAACGTACCATCGGACACTGAAGCTTTCTTT.